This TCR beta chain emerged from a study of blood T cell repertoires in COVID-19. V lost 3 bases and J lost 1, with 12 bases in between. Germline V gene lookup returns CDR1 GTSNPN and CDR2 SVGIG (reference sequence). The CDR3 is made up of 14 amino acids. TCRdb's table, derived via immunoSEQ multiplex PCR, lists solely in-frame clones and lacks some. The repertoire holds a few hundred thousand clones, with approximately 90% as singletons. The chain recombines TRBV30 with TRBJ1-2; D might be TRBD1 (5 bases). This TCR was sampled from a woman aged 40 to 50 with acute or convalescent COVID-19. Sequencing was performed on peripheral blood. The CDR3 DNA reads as TGTGCCTGGAGGATCAGGGATTTTAACTATGGCTACACCTTC. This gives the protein CAWRIRDFNYGYTF.